This TCR beta chain was sequenced during a study of blood T cell repertoires in COVID-19. Study at large: From the United States, Italy and Spain came samples of acute and convalescent COVID-19. Sample material is recorded as cDNA or gDNA derived from T cells, B-cell-depleted T cells, or PBMCs.

From germline, CDR1 is MNHEY and CDR2 SMNVEV (reference sequence). J lost 0 bases, V lost 4 bases, and 6 bases had no gene match. The CDR3 totals 15 residues. Method: immunoSEQ multiplex PCR; TCRdb's copy keeps in-frame clones and lacks some. The sample carries 410,000 or so clones, approximately 91% recorded once. The sequence came from a woman between 35 and 50 years old with COVID-19, enrolled during active disease. The sequencing input was peripheral blood. The chain recombines TRBV27 with TRBJ2-7, with TRBD1 identical over 7 bases. The CDR3 DNA sequence: TGTGCCAGCAGTTGGACAGGCCGTTTCTCCTACGAGCAGTACTTC. Translation: CASSWTGRFSYEQYF.